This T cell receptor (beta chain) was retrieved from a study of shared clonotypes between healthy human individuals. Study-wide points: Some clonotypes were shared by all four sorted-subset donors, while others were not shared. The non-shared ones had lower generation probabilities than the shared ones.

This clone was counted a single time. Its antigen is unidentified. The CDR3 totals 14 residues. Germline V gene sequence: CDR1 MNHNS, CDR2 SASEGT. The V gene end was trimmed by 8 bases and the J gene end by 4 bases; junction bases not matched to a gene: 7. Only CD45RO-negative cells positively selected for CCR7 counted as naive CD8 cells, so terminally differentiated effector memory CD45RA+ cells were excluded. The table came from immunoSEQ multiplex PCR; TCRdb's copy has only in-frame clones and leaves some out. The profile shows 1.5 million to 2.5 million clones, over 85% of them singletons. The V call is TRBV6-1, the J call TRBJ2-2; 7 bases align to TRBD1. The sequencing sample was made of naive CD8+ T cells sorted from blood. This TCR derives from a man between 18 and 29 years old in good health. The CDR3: CASLLGTVTGELFF. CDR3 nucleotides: TGTGCCAGCCTTTTGGGGACAGTCACCGGGGAGCTGTTTTTT.